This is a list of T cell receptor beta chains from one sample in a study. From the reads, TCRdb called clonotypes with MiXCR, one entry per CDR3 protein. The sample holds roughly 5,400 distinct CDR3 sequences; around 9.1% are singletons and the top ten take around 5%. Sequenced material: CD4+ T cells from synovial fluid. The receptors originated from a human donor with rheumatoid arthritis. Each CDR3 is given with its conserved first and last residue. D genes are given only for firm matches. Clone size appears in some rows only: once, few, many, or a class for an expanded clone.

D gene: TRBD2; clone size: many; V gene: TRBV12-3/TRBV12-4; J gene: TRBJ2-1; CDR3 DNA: TGTGCCGGAGGGACTAGCGGGACCCCCAATGAGCAGTTCTTC; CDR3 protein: CAGGTSGTPNEQFF
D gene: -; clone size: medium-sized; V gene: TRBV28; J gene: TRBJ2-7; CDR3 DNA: TGTGCCACCTGGGGGACGGCGGGTTCCTACGAGCAGTACTTC; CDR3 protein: CATWGTAGSYEQYF
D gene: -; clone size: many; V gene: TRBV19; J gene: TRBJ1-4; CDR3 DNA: TGTGCCAGTAGTATAGTAGCCAGGGGCCCTGCAACTAATGAAAAACTGTTTTTT; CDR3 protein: CASSIVARGPATNEKLFF
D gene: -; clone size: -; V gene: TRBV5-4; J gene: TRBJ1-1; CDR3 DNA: TGTGCCAGCAGTTTGTCGATACACGGGCTGAACACTGAAGCTTTCTTT; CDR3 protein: CASSLSIHGLNTEAFF
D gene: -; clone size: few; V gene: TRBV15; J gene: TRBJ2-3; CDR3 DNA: TGTGCCACCAGCAGACAAGGATTCCCGTTGGCAGATACGCAGTATTTT; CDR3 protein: CATSRQGFPLADTQYF
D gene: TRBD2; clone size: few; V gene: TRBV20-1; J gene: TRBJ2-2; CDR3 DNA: TGCAGTGCTAGGTCCAGCGGGGTGAACACCGGGGAGCTGTTTTTT; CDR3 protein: CSARSSGVNTGELFF
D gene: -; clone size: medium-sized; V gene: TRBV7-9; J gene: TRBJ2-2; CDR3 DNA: TGTGCCAGCAGCTTAGCGCCAGTAGCGCCCGGGGAGCTGTTTTTT; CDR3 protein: CASSLAPVAPGELFF
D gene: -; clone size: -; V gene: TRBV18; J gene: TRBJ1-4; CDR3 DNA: TGTGCCAGCTCACCGTCGTATCCTCATGAAAAACTGTTTTTT; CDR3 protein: CASSPSYPHEKLFF
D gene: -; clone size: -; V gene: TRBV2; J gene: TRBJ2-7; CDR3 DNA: TGTGCCAGCAACCCCCAGTACTTC; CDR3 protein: CASNPQYF
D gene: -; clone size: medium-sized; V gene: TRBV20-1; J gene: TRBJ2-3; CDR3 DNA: TGCAGTGCTAGATTTTCGGAGAGGGGGGCATCAGACACAGATACGCAGTATTTT; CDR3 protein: CSARFSERGASDTDTQYF
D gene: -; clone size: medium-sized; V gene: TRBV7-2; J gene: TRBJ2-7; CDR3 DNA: TGTGCCAGCAGCTTAGCTGGGACGGTGACCTACGAGCAGTACTTC; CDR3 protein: CASSLAGTVTYEQYF
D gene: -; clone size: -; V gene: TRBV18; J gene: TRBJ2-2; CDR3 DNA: TGTGCCAGCTCACTTGCAGACAGCCTCGCGAACACCGGGGAGCTGTTTTTT; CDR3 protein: CASSLADSLANTGELFF
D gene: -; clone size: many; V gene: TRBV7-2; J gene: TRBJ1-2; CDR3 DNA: TGTGCCAGCAGCCGACCCCAGACAACTAACTATGGCTACACCTTC; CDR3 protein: CASSRPQTTNYGYTF
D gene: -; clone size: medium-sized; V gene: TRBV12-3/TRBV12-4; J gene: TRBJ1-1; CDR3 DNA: TGTGCCAGCAGTCCTACACCCCCAGGCGTTGAAGCTTTCTTT; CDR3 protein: CASSPTPPGVEAFF
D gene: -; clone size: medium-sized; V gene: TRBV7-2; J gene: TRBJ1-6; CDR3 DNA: TGTGCCAGCAGCTTAGTAGGGACGAATAATTCACCCCTCCACTTT; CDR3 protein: CASSLVGTNNSPLHF
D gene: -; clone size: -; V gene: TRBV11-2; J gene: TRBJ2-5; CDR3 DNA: TGTGCCAGCAGCTTAAGTCTAGCCTCAGGGGAGACCCAGTACTTC; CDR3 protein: CASSLSLASGETQYF
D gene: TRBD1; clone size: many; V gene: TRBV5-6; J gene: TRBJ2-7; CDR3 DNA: TGTGCCAGCAGCTGGCAGGGGGCACGGGGCGAGCAGTACTTC; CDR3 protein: CASSWQGARGEQYF
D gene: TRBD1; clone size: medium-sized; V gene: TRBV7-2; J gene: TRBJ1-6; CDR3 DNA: TGTGCCAGCAGCTTAGTCGGGACAGCGAATTCACCCCTCCACTTT; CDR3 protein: CASSLVGTANSPLHF
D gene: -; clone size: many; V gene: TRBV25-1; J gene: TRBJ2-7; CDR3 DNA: TGTGCCAGCAGTCATCAACAGGGCCCCTACGAGCAGTACTTC; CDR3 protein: CASSHQQGPYEQYF
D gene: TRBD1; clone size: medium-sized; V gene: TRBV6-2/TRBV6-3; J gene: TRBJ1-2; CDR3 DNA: TGTGCCAGCAGCAGACAGGGTCAACGCGCGGGCTATGGCTACACCTTC; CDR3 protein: CASSRQGQRAGYGYTF
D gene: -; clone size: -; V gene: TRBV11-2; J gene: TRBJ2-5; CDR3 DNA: TGTGCCAGCAGCCCCCTCGAAGTGACCCAGTACTTC; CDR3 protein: CASSPLEVTQYF
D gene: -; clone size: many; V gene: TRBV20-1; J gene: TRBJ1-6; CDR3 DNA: TGCAGTGCTCGCGACAATACAGGGTCACCCCTCCACTTT; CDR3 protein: CSARDNTGSPLHF
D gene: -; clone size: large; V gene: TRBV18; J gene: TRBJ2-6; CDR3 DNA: TGTGCCAGCTCCCCTGGGACGTTCTCTACCTCTGGGGCCAACGTCCTGACTTTC; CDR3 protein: CASSPGTFSTSGANVLTF
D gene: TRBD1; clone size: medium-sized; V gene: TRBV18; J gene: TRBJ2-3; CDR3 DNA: TGTGCCAGCTCACTCGGGACAGGGGATTCAGATACGCAGTATTTT; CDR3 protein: CASSLGTGDSDTQYF
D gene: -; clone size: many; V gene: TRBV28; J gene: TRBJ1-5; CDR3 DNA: TGTGCCAGCACTCTTATGCGGGGGCTCGGCAATCAGCCCCAGCATTTT; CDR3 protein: CASTLMRGLGNQPQHF
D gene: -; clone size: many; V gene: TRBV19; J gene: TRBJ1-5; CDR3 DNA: TGTGCCAGTAGTCCCATGGGAGGGAGCAATCAGCCCCAGCATTTT; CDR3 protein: CASSPMGGSNQPQHF
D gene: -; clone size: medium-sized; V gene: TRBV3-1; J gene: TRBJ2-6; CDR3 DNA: TGTGCCAGCAGCCAAGACTTCTCTGGGGCCAACGTCCTGACTTTC; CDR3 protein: CASSQDFSGANVLTF
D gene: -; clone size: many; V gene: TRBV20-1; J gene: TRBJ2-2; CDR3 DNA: TGCAGTGCCCCGAGTGGGGGAAACACCGGGGAGCTGTTTTTT; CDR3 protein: CSAPSGGNTGELFF
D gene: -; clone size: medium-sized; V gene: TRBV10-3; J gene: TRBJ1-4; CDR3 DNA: TGTGCCATCAGTGAGGAGGGAACTAATGAAAAACTGTTTTTT; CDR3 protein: CAISEEGTNEKLFF
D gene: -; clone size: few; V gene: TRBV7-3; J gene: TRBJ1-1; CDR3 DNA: TGTGCCAGCAGCCCCCAGGGCTCGGGCACTGAAGCTTTCTTT; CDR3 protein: CASSPQGSGTEAFF
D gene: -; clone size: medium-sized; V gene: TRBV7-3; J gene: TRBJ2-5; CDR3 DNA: TGTGCCAGCAGCTTATTCTCCGCTACCACCGGAGAGACCCAGTACTTC; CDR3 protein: CASSLFSATTGETQYF
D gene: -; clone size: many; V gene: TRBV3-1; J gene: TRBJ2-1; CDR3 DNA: TGTGCCAGCAGCCAAGATGGAGGTAGCTACAATGAGCAGTTCTTC; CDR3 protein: CASSQDGGSYNEQFF
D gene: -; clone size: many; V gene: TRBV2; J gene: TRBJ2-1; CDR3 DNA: TGTGCCAGCAAGACTAGTTATGAGCAGTTCTTC; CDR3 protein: CASKTSYEQFF
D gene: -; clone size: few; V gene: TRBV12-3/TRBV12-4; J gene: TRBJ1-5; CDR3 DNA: TGTGCCAGCAGTCAACAGACCTCTAGACAGCCCCAGCATTTT; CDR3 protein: CASSQQTSRQPQHF
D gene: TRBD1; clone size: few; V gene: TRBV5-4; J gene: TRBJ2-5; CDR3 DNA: TGTGCCAGCAGCTGGGACAGGGGTCGAGAGACCCAGTACTTC; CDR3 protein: CASSWDRGRETQYF
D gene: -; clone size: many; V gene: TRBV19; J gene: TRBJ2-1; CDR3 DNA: TGTGCCAGTAGTCTCCCAGGGTCTAGCCCATACAATGAGCAGTTCTTC; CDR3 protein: CASSLPGSSPYNEQFF
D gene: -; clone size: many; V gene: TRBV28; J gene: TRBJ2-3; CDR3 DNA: TGTGCCAGCAGTTTATTGGGGAACGGGGACGGGATGGATACGCAGTATTTT; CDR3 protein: CASSLLGNGDGMDTQYF
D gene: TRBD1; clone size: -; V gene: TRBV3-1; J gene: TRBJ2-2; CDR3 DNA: TGTGCCAGCAGCCGTGGGACAGGGGGCGATGGCGGGGAGCTGTTTTTT; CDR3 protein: CASSRGTGGDGGELFF
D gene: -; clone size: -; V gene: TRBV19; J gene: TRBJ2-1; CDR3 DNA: TGTGCCACCCGCCAGTACAATGAGCAGTTCTTC; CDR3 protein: CATRQYNEQFF
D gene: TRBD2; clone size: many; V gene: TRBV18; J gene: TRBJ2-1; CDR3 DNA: TGTGCCAGCTCACCATTTGGGCTAGCGGGAGGGAATGAGCAGTTCTTC; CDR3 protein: CASSPFGLAGGNEQFF
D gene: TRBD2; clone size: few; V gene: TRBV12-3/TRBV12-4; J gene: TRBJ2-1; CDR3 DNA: TGTGCCAGCAGTTTATCGTTGGGGGGGGTTAGTGAGCAGTTCTTC; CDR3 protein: CASSLSLGGVSEQFF
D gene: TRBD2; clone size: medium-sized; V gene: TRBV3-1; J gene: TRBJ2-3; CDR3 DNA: TGTGCCAGCAGCCAGAACGCACTAGCGACAGATACGCAGTATTTT; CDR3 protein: CASSQNALATDTQYF
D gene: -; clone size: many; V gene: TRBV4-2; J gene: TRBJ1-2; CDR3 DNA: TGTGCCAGCAGCCAAGCCCTACAGGGCCTCTATGGCTACACCTTC; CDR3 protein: CASSQALQGLYGYTF
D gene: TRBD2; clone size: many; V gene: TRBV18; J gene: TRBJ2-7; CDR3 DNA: TGTGCCAGCTCTACCGAGGGTAGCGGGACTGGGCAGTACTTC; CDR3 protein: CASSTEGSGTGQYF
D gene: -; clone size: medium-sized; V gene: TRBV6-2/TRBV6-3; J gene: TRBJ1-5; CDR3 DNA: TGTGCCAGCAGTTCGGAGTACGGGACGGATATCAATCAGCCCCAGCATTTT; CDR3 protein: CASSSEYGTDINQPQHF
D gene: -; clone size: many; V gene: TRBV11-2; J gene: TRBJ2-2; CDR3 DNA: TGTGCCAGCAGCCCTCGGGCAGGGGACACCGGGGAGCTGTTTTTT; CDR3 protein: CASSPRAGDTGELFF
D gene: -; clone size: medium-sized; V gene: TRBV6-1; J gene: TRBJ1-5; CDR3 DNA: TGTGCCAGCAGTGAAATGACCCAGCAGCCCCAGCATTTT; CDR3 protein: CASSEMTQQPQHF
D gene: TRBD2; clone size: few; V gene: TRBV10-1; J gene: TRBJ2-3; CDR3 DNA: TGCGCCAGCAGTGACCGACTAGCGCCTAGCACAGATACGCAGTATTTT; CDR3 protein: CASSDRLAPSTDTQYF
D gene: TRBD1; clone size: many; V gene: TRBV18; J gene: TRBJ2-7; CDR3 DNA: TGTGCCAGCTCACTCCTGGACAGGGGAATCTCCTACGAGCAGTACTTC; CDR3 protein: CASSLLDRGISYEQYF
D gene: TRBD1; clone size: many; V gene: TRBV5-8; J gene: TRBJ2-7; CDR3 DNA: TGTGCCAGCAGTTTTTTTACCGGGACAGGCCTCTCTGACGAGCAGTACTTC; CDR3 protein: CASSFFTGTGLSDEQYF
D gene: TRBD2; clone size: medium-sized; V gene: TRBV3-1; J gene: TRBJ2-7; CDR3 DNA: TGTGCCAGCAGCCAAGATAACCCGACTAGCGGGAGCTCCTACGAGCAGTACTTC; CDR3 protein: CASSQDNPTSGSSYEQYF
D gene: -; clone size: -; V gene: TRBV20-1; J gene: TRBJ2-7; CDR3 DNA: TGCAGTGCTGGACCGATCGGCGAGCAGTACTTC; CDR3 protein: CSAGPIGEQYF
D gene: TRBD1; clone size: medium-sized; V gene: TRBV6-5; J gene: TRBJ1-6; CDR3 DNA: TGTGCCAGCAGGACAGGGGCCGCCCTTGCCCTCCACTTT; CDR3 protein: CASRTGAALALHF
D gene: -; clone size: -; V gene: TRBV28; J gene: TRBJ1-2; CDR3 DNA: TGTGCCACCATGGGGGGGACTAACTATGGCTACACCTTC; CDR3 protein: CATMGGTNYGYTF